This note documents a single T cell receptor (beta chain) sequence. This sample stems from a study of control samples from healthy donors and cancer patients. TCRdb's table, derived via immunoSEQ multiplex PCR, lists solely in-frame clones and lacks some. Here the sample spans 20,000 to 25,000 clones, approximately 85% being singletons. This sequence originates from a man between 60 and 75 years old with head and neck cancer. The specimen was PBMCs.

This chain's CDR3 is CASSQAENIQYF. The CDR3 nucleotides are TGTGCCAGCAGCCAGGCTGAAAACATTCAGTACTTC. This sequence joins TRBV3-1 (or the pseudogene TRBV3-2) and TRBJ2-4; D is undetermined. The V gene's germline CDR1 is LGHDT and CDR2 YNNKEL (reference sequence). V was clipped by 3 bases and J by 5 bases, with 5 bases between them. The CDR3 is 12 amino acids.